This T cell receptor beta chain was sequenced during a study of vaccination effects on CD4 cells after COVID-19. Overall study results and limits: The study got few convalescent patients and did not collect any early post-infection timepoints. Common cold coronavirus cross-reactivity was shown by only 1 of 255 vaccine-induced clones in healthy vaccinees.

In regard to this clone: Its cognate antigen is unknown.

Assay: immunoSEQ multiplex PCR; the TCRdb copy retains only in-frame clones and omits some. Among just under 65,000 clones listed, around three quarters were seen once. Expansion of antigen-specific CD4+ T cells with viral peptide pools was carried out by the ViraFEST assay before sequencing. CD4+ T cell isolation took place after nine to eleven days of culture. The study found no prior SARS-CoV-2 infection in the vaccine recipients, who tested negative for nucleocapsid antibodies. Wells each received under 2.5 million PBMC, cultured with approximately 9 IU/ml IL-2 and around 9.8 ug/ml peptides. At days 3 and 7, half of the medium was exchanged for IL-2 medium. The sequence came from a human donor who received a COVID-19 vaccine. The material sequenced was CD4+ T cells from PBMCs cultured with HCoV-OC43 spike peptides, taken before COVID-19 vaccination. As for subset: HCoV-OC43 spike overlapping peptide pool stimulation.

CDR3 region: CASSTGNNSPLHF. For the CDR3, the DNA is TGTGCCAGTAGTACAGGAAATAATTCACCCCTCCACTTT. The chain joins TRBV19 to TRBJ1-6; D gene uncertain. The CDR3 runs to 13 residues. Looked up from germline, CDR1 is LNHDA and CDR2 is SQIVND (reference sequence). Trimming took 4 bases from V and 5 from J, leaving 6 bases between them.